This is a list of T cell receptor beta chains from one sample in a study of vaccination and CD4 T cells after COVID-19. TCRdb ran MiXCR on the PCR reads and lists one entry per CDR3 protein. The sample lists tens of thousands of distinct CDR3 sequences, over 40% occurring once. These TCRs' antigens remain unknown. What was sequenced was CD4+ T cells from blood, cultured in vitro. These receptors were collected from a human donor who had recovered from COVID-19. The CDR3 runs from the conserved cysteine through the conserved F or W. The order of the fields is V gene, clone size, J gene, D gene, CDR3 protein, CDR3 DNA. The D gene is left open where the match is weak. The size entry is marked missing in some rows and otherwise reads once, few, many or a size class.

v_gene: TRBV2; abundance: few; j_gene: TRBJ1-6; d_gene: TRBD1; CDR3aa: CASSGQGDNSPLHF; CDR3nt: TGTGCCAGCAGTGGACAGGGGGATAATTCACCCCTCCACTTT
v_gene: TRBV20-1; abundance: .; j_gene: TRBJ2-7; d_gene: TRBD2; CDR3aa: CSAGPPGGSYEQYF; CDR3nt: TGCAGTGCCGGTCCACCGGGAGGTTCCTACGAGCAGTACTTC
v_gene: TRBV5-1; abundance: .; j_gene: TRBJ1-2; d_gene: TRBD1; CDR3aa: CASSRDPGTGYGYTF; CDR3nt: TGCGCCAGCAGCAGAGACCCCGGGACAGGGTATGGCTACACCTTC
v_gene: TRBV20-1; abundance: .; j_gene: TRBJ2-5; d_gene: TRBD2; CDR3aa: CSATSGGALETQYF; CDR3nt: TGCAGTGCTACTAGCGGGGGGGCTCTGGAGACCCAGTACTTC
v_gene: TRBV6-1; abundance: .; j_gene: TRBJ2-7; d_gene: TRBD1; CDR3aa: CASETDRGYSYEQYF; CDR3nt: TGTGCCAGCGAGACTGACAGGGGATACTCCTACGAGCAGTACTTC
v_gene: TRBV12-3/TRBV12-4; abundance: .; j_gene: TRBJ1-2; d_gene: .; CDR3aa: CASSTRGGGNYGYTF; CDR3nt: TGTGCCAGCAGTACACGAGGGGGGGGAAACTATGGCTACACCTTC
v_gene: TRBV11-2; abundance: .; j_gene: TRBJ1-2; d_gene: .; CDR3aa: CASSPTGLREGYTF; CDR3nt: TGTGCCAGCAGTCCTACAGGGCTACGGGAAGGCTACACCTTC
v_gene: TRBV19; abundance: few; j_gene: TRBJ1-2; d_gene: .; CDR3aa: CASSLNYGYTF; CDR3nt: TGTGCCAGTAGCTTAAATTATGGCTACACCTTC
v_gene: TRBV25-1; abundance: .; j_gene: TRBJ1-1; d_gene: .; CDR3aa: CASSERWAFEAFF; CDR3nt: TGTGCCAGCAGTGAAAGGTGGGCCTTTGAAGCTTTCTTT
v_gene: TRBV5-1; abundance: .; j_gene: TRBJ1-1; d_gene: .; CDR3aa: CASSADSYWVDTEAFF; CDR3nt: TGCGCCAGCAGCGCGGACAGTTACTGGGTTGACACTGAAGCTTTCTTT